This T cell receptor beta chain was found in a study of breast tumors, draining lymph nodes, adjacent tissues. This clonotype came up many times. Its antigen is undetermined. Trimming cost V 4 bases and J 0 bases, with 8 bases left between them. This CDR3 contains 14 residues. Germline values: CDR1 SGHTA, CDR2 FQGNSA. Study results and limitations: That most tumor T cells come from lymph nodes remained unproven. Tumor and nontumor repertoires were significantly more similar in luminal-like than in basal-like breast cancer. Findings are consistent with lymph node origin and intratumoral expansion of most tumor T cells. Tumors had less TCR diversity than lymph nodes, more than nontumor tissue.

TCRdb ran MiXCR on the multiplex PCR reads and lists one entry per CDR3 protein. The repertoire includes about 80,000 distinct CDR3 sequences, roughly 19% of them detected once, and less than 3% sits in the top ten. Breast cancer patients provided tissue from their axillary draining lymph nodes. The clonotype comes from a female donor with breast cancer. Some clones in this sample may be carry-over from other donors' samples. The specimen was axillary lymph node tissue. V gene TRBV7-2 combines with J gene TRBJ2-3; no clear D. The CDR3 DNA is TGTGCCAGCAGCTCTACTTCTAGCACAGATACGCAGTATTTT. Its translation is CASSSTSSTDTQYF. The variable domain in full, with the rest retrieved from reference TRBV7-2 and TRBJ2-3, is GAGVSQSPSNKVTEKGKDVELRCDPISGHTALYWYRQSLGQGLEFLIYFQGNSAPDKSGLPSDRFSAERTGGSVSTLTIQRTQQEDSAVYLCASSSTSSTDTQYFGPGTRLTVL.